This is a list of T cell receptor beta chains from one sample in a study of T cell repertoires in cytomegalovirus infection. TCRdb ran MiXCR on the reads and lists one entry per CDR3 protein. The sample shows 650,000 to 900,000 distinct CDR3 sequences, approximately 29% of them seen only once. These receptors' targets are unknown. This sample comprised cultured CD8+ T cells from PBMCs, obtained from culture after CMV antigen stimulation. The receptors shown here come from a human donor in good health (CMV status not recorded). Some clones in this sample may be carry-over from other donors' samples. Both conserved end residues are trimmed from each CDR3.

V: TRBV7-3
CDR3: ASSSPLAGTNNEQF

V: TRBV7-2
CDR3: ASSLVVRAGETQY

V: TRBV7-9
CDR3: ATSGGGNEQY

V: TRBV6-6
CDR3: ASSSSFAEQF

V: TRBV6-5
CDR3: ASSYSGGNSPLH

V: TRBV7-6
CDR3: ASSLIIAGGPSDTQY

V: TRBV6-5
CDR3: ASSYSRDPLNEQF

V: TRBV12-3/TRBV12-4
CDR3: ASTPMGALDTQY

V: TRBV7-9
CDR3: ASSVDGGYSYNEQF

V: TRBV12-5
CDR3: ASGLGPDREVSWQY

V: TRBV6-5
CDR3: ASSYYEGTSLRYT

V: TRBV7-9
CDR3: ASSSHEQF

V: TRBV6-5
CDR3: ASSYRDRGTGGYT

V: TRBV2
CDR3: ASSDAIRPTGVNTEAF

V: TRBV7-6
CDR3: ASSPGDTVIELF

V: TRBV11-3
CDR3: ASSLDHGQPVETQY

V: TRBV28
CDR3: ASSLTSGGLGNNEQF

V: TRBV10-3
CDR3: AISESTTSGGIEQF

V: TRBV6-2/TRBV6-3
CDR3: ASSYSAGDYYNEQF

V: TRBV27
CDR3: ASSPAAENEQF

V: TRBV27
CDR3: ASSEGRFWNEQF

V: TRBV7-3
CDR3: ASSPDTERYGYT

V: TRBV19
CDR3: ASSIRDRSGDTQY

V: TRBV7-9
CDR3: ASSPRSGKEAF

V: TRBV4-1
CDR3: ASSHPPSGGPNQETQY

V: TRBV6-1
CDR3: ASSPWAELDEKLF

V: TRBV4-1
CDR3: ASSHDTTNTGELF

V: TRBV7-6
CDR3: ASGVGGQQF

V: TRBV7-2
CDR3: ASSPSASSYNSPLH

V: TRBV9
CDR3: ASSVDQGGTDTQY

V: TRBV5-1
CDR3: ASSFGTGDLVEQF

V: TRBV6-1
CDR3: ASSDNFGQGKGSNQPQH